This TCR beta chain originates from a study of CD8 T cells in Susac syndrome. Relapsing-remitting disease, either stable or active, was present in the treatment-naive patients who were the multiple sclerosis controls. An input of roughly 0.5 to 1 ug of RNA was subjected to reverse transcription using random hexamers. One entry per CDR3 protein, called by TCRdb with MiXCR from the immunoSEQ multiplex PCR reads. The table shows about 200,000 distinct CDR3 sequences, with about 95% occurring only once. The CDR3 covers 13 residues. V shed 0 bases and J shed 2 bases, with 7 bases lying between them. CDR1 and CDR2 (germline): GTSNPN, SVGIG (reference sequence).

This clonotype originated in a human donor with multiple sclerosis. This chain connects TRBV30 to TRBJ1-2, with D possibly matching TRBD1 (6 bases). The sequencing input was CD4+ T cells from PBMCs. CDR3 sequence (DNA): TGTGCCTGGAGTGTAGGGACAAACTATGGCTACACCTTC. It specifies CAWSVGTNYGYTF. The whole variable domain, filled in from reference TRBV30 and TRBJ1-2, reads SQTIHQWPATLVQPVGSPLSLECTVEGTSNPNLYWYRQAAGRGLQLLFYSVGIGQISSEVPQNLSASRPQDRQFILSSKKLLLSDSGFYLCAWSVGTNYGYTFGSGTRLTVV.